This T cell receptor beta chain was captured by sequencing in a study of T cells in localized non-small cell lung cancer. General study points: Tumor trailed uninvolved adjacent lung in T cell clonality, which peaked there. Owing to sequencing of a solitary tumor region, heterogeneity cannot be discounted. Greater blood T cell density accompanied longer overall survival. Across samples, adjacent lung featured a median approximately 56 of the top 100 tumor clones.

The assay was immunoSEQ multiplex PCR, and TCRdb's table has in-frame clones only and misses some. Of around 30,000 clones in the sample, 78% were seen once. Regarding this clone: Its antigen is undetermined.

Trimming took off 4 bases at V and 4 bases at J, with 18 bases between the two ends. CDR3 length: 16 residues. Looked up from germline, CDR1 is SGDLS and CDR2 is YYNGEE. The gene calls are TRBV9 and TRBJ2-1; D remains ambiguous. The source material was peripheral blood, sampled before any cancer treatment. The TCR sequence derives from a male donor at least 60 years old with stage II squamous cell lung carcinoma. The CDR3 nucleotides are TGTGCCAGCAGCACCCGACACCTCTCGCCTTACAATGAGCAGTTCTTC. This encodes CASSTRHLSPYNEQFF.